These 9 T cell receptor beta chains originate from one sample sequenced in a study of identical twins. TCRdb processed the 5' RACE reads anew with MiXCR; each CDR3 protein has one entry. The table records 690,000 or so distinct CDR3 sequences, 8.6% of them present only once. These same data were also listed under a study on yellow fever vaccine responses in identical twins.

Sequences were obtained from PBMCs. The receptors were gathered from a woman younger than 35 in good health.

The rearrangement links TRBV3-1 to TRBJ2-7, with TRBD1 matching 8 bases. The J segment lost 2 bases and the V segment lost 6 bases, leaving 6 bases of the junction unmatched. The CDR3 totals 14 residues. Germline V gene data show CDR1 as LGHDT and CDR2 as YNNKEL (reference sequence). In DNA form, the CDR3 reads TGTGCCAGCAGTCGGGGACAGGACACCTACGAGCAGTACTTC. This sequence encodes CASSRGQDTYEQYF.

The table lists this clonotype with a few counts. The chain uses TRBV11-2 and TRBJ2-3; tentatively, D is TRBD2 (5 bases). Deletions cut 5 bases from V and 4 bases from J, with 13 bases between. CDR1 is SGHAT, CDR2 FQNNGV, per germline. The CDR3 is 14 amino acids. The CDR3: CASSPGGLPDTQYF. In DNA, the CDR3 is TGTGCCAGCAGCCCCGGCGGGCTACCAGATACGCAGTATTTT.

The table lists this clonotype with a few counts. CDR3 in amino acids: CASSPAATNYGYTF. The DNA of the CDR3 is TGTGCCAGCAGCCCCGCCGCGACCAACTATGGCTACACCTTC. The chain uses TRBV7-9 and TRBJ1-2, with unresolved D. In germline, CDR1 is SEHNR, CDR2 FQNEAQ (reference sequence). This CDR3 is built from 14 residues. Trimming took 5 bases from V and 2 from J, leaving 12 bases between them.

This clonotype was picked up one time. V gene TRBV7-2 combines with J gene TRBJ2-7; perhaps D is TRBD1 or TRBD2 (5 bases each). Per the germline V gene, CDR1 is SGHTA and CDR2 is FQGNSA. The CDR3 extends over 15 amino acids. V lost 5 bases and J lost 2, with 16 bases in between. This CDR3 is CASSPRGRVAYEQYF. The CDR3 region has the DNA TGTGCCAGCAGCCCACGGGGCAGGGTTGCCTACGAGCAGTACTTC.

The V call is TRBV20-1, the J call TRBJ2-5, with D maybe TRBD1 (6 bases). The germline gives CDR1 DFQATT, CDR2 SNEGSKA (reference sequence). The CDR3 extends over 13 amino acids. Deletions cut 2 bases from V and 5 bases from J, with 12 bases between. The CDR3 DNA reads as TGCAGTGCTAGACCAACAGGGCTGGAGACCCAGTACTTC. The encoded protein is CSARPTGLETQYF.

V usage is TRBV28 and J usage is TRBJ2-7; D remains unclear. Trimming took off 6 bases at V and 6 bases at J, with 21 bases between the two ends. There are 15 residues in the CDR3. CDR1 is MDHEN, CDR2 SYDVKM, per germline. CDR3 sequence reads: CASSHRLAVVIEQYF. CDR3 sequence (DNA): TGTGCCAGCAGCCACCGACTGGCTGTGGTTATCGAGCAGTACTTC. Variable domain in full (rest from reference TRBV28 and TRBJ2-7): DVKVTQSSRYLVKRTGEKVFLECVQDMDHENMFWYRQDPGLGLRLIYFSYDVKMKEKGDIPEGYSVSREKKERFSLILESASTNQTSMYLCASSHRLAVVIEQYFGPGTRLTVT.

The chain is built from TRBV5-1 and TRBJ1-5; TRBD1 is a possible D gene (5 bases). The germline CDR1 and CDR2 sequences are SGHRS and YFSETQ. Trimming cost V 0 bases and J 7 bases, with 8 bases left between them. The CDR3 spans 13 residues. Here the CDR3 reads CASSLERGQPQHF. DNA for the CDR3: TGCGCCAGCAGCTTGGAAAGGGGACAGCCCCAGCATTTT.

V is TRBV5-1 and J is TRBJ2-5; D gene uncertain. In germline, CDR1 is SGHRS, CDR2 YFSETQ. The CDR3 runs 12 residues. V lost 0 bases and J lost 5, with 5 bases in between. The CDR3 here is CASSLDYETQYF. Written as DNA, the CDR3 is TGCGCCAGCAGCTTGGATTACGAGACCCAGTACTTC.

The chain carries TRBV5-1 and TRBJ2-5; D gene unclear. V shed 0 bases and J shed 2 bases, with 8 bases lying between them. CDR1 is SGHRS and CDR2 is YFSETQ in the germline V gene. The CDR3 consists of 14 residues. In nucleotides, the CDR3 is TGCGCCAGCAGCTTGGACAGACCACAAGAGACCCAGTACTTC. It encodes CASSLDRPQETQYF. Full variable domain (remainder filled in from reference TRBV5-1 and TRBJ2-5): KAGVTQTPRYLIKTRGQQVTLSCSPISGHRSVSWYQQTPGQGLQFLFEYFSETQRNKGNFPGRFSGRQFSNSRSEMNVSTLELGDSALYLCASSLDRPQETQYFGPGTRLLVL.